This TCR beta chain comes out of a study of blood T cell repertoires in COVID-19. There are 16 residues in the CDR3. The V gene's germline CDR1 is SGHNT and CDR2 YYREEE (reference sequence). V was clipped by 0 bases and J by 4 bases; unmatched bases: 2. TCRdb's table, derived via immunoSEQ multiplex PCR, lists solely in-frame clones and lacks some. The sample lists roughly 8,200 clones, 80% to 90% occurring once. This TCR was recovered from a human donor with active COVID-19. The donor label of this sample is uncertain. The chain joins TRBV5-4 to TRBJ2-2; 11 bases agree with TRBD1. Sequencing was carried out using peripheral blood. As DNA, the CDR3 is TGTGCCAGCAGCTTGGCCGGGACAGGGGGCACCGGGGAGCTGTTTTTT. This sequence encodes CASSLAGTGGTGELFF.